The T cell receptor beta chain under discussion was sequenced for a study of regulatory T cells in long-lasting Graves disease. This clonotype has just a few counts. Time point of the sample: newly diagnosed GD, antithyroid drugs for less than 3 months. Extracted PBMC RNA gave rise to the TCR library. J was trimmed by 8 bases and V by 6 bases; bases with no gene match: 12. CDR3 length: 16 residues. Germline CDR1 reads MDHEN; CDR2 reads SYDVKM. According to the study, TCR beta libraries were built with iRepertoire HTBI primers and CDR3-region Arm-PCR. In TCRdb, the multiplex PCR reads were re-called with MiXCR into one record per CDR3 protein. The sample consists of about 420,000 distinct CDR3 sequences, approximately 16% of them appearing once. These data were also reused for a study on T cells in Graves' hyperthyroidism and ophthalmopathy.

The sequenced sample was peripheral blood mononuclear cells (PBMCs), obtained at new diagnosis, from a patient treated with antithyroid drugs. The TCR comes from a woman aged 18 to 35 with Graves disease. The chain uses TRBV28 and TRBJ2-1; 11 bases agree with TRBD2. The CDR3, as DNA: TGTGCCAGCAGCCAAATTAGCGGGAGGGCCAGGGATGAGCAGTTCTTC. It codes for CASSQISGRARDEQFF.